This T cell receptor beta chain is drawn from a study of identical twins (dated by TCRdb to the mid-2010s). With respect to the entire study: TCR alpha and beta repertoires from monozygotic twins, unrelated adults of various ages and cord blood were deep-sequenced to test whether fetal clonotypes persist. To rule out contamination, replicate twin experiments were performed at different times with different library preparation protocols. Overall results and qualifications from the work: Invariant T cells such as MAIT and iNKT could partly confound zero-insertion analyses, although diverse VJ usage argued against such confounding for most clonotypes. Out-of-frame TCR alpha sharing in monozygotic twins was systematically underestimated by recombination models, whereas sharing between unrelated individuals was in agreement with the recombination models. Because the same donors could not be followed over many years, the conclusions relied on cross-sectional statistical analysis. Compared with coincidental sharing between unrelated individuals, out-of-frame TCR alpha sequences shared between twins showed an excess of sequences with low generation probability. Excess twin sharing in beta out-of-frame sequences was weaker because fewer shared sequences lowered the signal-to-noise ratio. Abundant cord blood beta clonotypes had fewer insertions, young adult naive repertoires showed a similar but weaker trend, and memory repertoires showed no such trend.

The germline V gene sets CDR1 to WSHSY and CDR2 to SAAADI. Including the terminal cysteine and phenylalanine, the CDR3 comprises 16 residues. Left in the record is the CDR3 DNA by itself, 48 bases read in frame from the first base. The V and J ends are trimmed by 2 bases and 8 bases, leaving 18 bases between them. Every donor in the study was a healthy Caucasian. Three pairs of female monozygotic twins, all aged roughly 18 to 29 years, made up the twin cohort. CD4+ and CD8+ T cell populations were isolated with positive isolation kits from Invitrogen. For this clonotype: Which antigen it targets is not known. No much larger clone is present one base from it, and per-base qualities are unavailable.

Library prep was done by 5' RACE. Sequencer: Illumina HiSeq 2000. A universal primer binding site was added through template switching, and the final cDNA carried a unique molecular identifier so that TCR cDNA molecules could be counted accurately. Specific primers in the conserved constant-segment region were used to synthesize first-strand cDNA for TCR alpha and beta chains. Each cDNA library was double barcoded, with a SMART-Mk sample barcode plus Illumina barcodes, to control for contamination. TruSeq adapter sequences and Illumina sample barcodes were added in two successive PCR steps. The Illumina HiSeq platform was used with custom primers to sequence TCR alpha and beta cDNA libraries. In the source study's methods: Raw reads were processed with MiGEC to extract unique molecular identifiers, and MiXCR was used to determine CDR3 positions. Recombination models were inferred per individual with the repgenHMM and IGoR tools using an EM algorithm. The tcR package in R was used for shared clonotype analysis, with sharing normalized by the product of cloneset sizes. Out-of-frame nonproductive sequences were analyzed to study raw recombination free of thymic and clonal selection effects. TCRdb reprocessed the public reads (quality trimming at Q25 with fastp, clone calling with MiXCR) and kept in-frame beta chains. Here each entry gathers all rows of one CDR3 protein and keeps the most common genes and DNA. It is TCRdb's table, rather than the study itself, that gives the V and J calls and clone size. Here the sample has under 250,000 distinct CDR3 sequences; 6.5% to 9% occur a single time. The top ten clones comprise under 6.5% of the sample.

The sample was also reused in another study, on yellow fever vaccine responses in identical twins. From that second study: According to the authors, the vaccine-induced T cell response in identical twins seemed to be partly convergent and partly specific to each individual. Focusing on identical twins, the study followed the T cell clones that responded to the vaccine, and did so with precision.

This chain is built from TRBV10-2 and TRBJ1-4; the D segment could be TRBD1, given 5 matching bases. The sample was CD8+ T cells sorted from blood. The origin of this receptor is a young woman in good health. The DNA sequence is TGCGCCAGCAGTGAGATTACGCCCGCAGAGGGGGAAAAACTGTTTTTT. The translation is CASSEITPAEGEKLFF.